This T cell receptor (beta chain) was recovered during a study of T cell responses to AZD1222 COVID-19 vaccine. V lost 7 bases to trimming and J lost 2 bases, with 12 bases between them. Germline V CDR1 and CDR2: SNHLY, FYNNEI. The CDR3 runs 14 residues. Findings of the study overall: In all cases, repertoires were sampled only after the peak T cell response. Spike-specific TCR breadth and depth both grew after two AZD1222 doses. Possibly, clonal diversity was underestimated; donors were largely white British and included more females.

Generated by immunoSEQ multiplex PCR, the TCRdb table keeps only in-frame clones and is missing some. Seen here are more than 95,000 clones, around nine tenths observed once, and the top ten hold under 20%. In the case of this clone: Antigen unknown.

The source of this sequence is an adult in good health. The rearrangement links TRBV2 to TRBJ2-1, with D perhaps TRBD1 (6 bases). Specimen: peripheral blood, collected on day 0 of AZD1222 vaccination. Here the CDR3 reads CASTKTGPYNEQFF. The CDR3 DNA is TGTGCCAGCACCAAGACAGGTCCCTACAATGAGCAGTTCTTC.